One and the same sample provided the 5 T cell receptor beta chains below, sequenced in a study of vaccination effects on CD4 cells after COVID-19. These receptors' antigens are unknown. The method was immunoSEQ multiplex PCR; TCRdb's version includes in-frame clones alone and lacks a portion of them. This table has 35,000 to 50,000 clones, around 78% appearing once. Sequencing followed a ViraFEST assay step that expanded antigen-specific CD4+ T cells with viral peptide pools. CD4+ T cell isolation took place after approximately 11 days of culture. Neither prior SARS-CoV-2 infection nor positive nucleocapsid antibodies were present in the vaccine recipients. Sequencing used CD4+ T cells from PBMCs cultured with SARS-CoV-2 spike peptides, obtained before COVID-19 vaccination. All receptors derive from a human donor who received a COVID-19 vaccine.

V usage is TRBV9 and J usage is TRBJ2-3; 7 bases map to TRBD2. This CDR3 has 16 residues. V gave up 4 bases and J gave up 0 bases; unmatched junction bases: 8. The germline CDR1 and CDR2 sequences are SGDLS and YYNGEE. As DNA, the CDR3 is TGTGCCAGCAGCTTTACGACTAGCTCGAGCACAGATACGCAGTATTTT. Translation: CASSFTTSSSTDTQYF.

This clone was counted once. This sequence joins TRBV6-5 and TRBJ2-3; D not certain. The germline V gene has CDR1 MNHEY and CDR2 SVGAGI. The CDR3 consists of 13 residues. V shed 2 bases and J shed 3 bases, with 6 bases lying between them. The CDR3 loop reads CASSYDGTDTQYF. The CDR3 DNA follows: TGTGCCAGCAGTTACGACGGGACAGATACGCAGTATTTT.

The V call is TRBV2, the J call TRBJ2-3, with D tentatively TRBD1 (5 bases). The germline V gene encodes CDR1 SNHLY and CDR2 FYNNEI. The CDR3 spans 15 residues. V lost 9 bases and J 0 bases, leaving 16 bases between the germline ends. In DNA form, the CDR3 reads TGTGCCAGTACTCAGACAGCCTCTAGCACAGATACGCAGTATTTT. Encoded protein: CASTQTASSTDTQYF.

V is TRBV5-1 and J is TRBJ1-1, with 9 bases aligning to TRBD1. After removal of 9 bases from V and 0 bases from J, the junction contained 9 bases not matched to a gene. Looked up from germline, CDR1 is SGHRS and CDR2 is YFSETQ. This CDR3 region has 15 residues. CDR3 protein: CATERGDRVNTEAFF. The CDR3 nucleotides read TGCGCCACCGAACGGGGGGACAGGGTGAACACTGAAGCTTTCTTT.

This clone was counted once. The chain joins TRBV7-9 to TRBJ1-1, with D tentatively TRBD1 (5 bases). Trimming pared 3 bases from V and 4 bases from J, leaving 15 bases between. The CDR3 totals 15 residues. Germline CDR1 is SEHNR and CDR2 is FQNEAQ (reference sequence). The CDR3: CASSFGGMWSTEAFF. The CDR3 region has the DNA TGTGCCAGCAGCTTTGGGGGGATGTGGTCCACTGAAGCTTTCTTT.